This T cell receptor beta chain was obtained from a study of blood T cell repertoires in COVID-19. V was clipped by 7 bases and J by 5 bases, with 8 bases between them. The CDR3 length is 11 residues. Germline CDR1 is MRHNA and CDR2 is SNTAGT. Using immunoSEQ multiplex PCR, the repertoire was profiled, and TCRdb retains in-frame clones only, with some absent. The data contain some 460,000 clones, 75% to 90% of them singletons. This sequence joins TRBV6-4 and TRBJ1-2, with D uncertain. This clonotype originated in a woman between 18 and 29 years old who had recovered from COVID-19. The material sequenced was PBMCs or T cells enriched from blood (not recorded which). As DNA, the CDR3 is TGTGCCAGCATAGCGGGATATGGCTACACCTTC. This encodes CASIAGYGYTF.